This T cell receptor beta chain is from a study of cytomegalovirus exposure and HLA in healthy donors. With 3 bases clipped from V and 1 base from J, the junction kept 8 bases outside the gene matches. CDR3 length equals 17 residues. The germline V gene has CDR1 ENHRY and CDR2 SYGVKD. About this clone itself: What it binds is not known.

Findings of the study overall: Later on, analysis showed that most CMV-associated TCR beta chains appeared to be HLA-restricted. A link between a missense DCLRE1C variant and TCR beta V- and J-gene trimming emerged from a later analysis.

The study ran its PCR with 60 Vbeta and 13 Jbeta primers. Original methodology: The count from a later analysis was 79 million or so unique TCR beta chains, around 11 million of them shared. The repertoire was sequenced with immunoSEQ multiplex PCR; TCRdb's copy has only in-frame clones and lacks some. D and trimming come from the DNA, and the V and J calls and clone size come from that table. This table has more than 80,000 clones, about 89% appearing once. Sequenced: PBMCs. The origin of this receptor is a man in his thirties or forties in good health and CMV-seropositive. This rearrangement joins TRBV10-3 to TRBJ2-1; TRBD2 aligns across 8 bases. The CDR3 coding sequence is TGTGCCATCAGTGATTATGATAGCGGGAAATCCTACAATGAGCAGTTCTTC. It specifies CAISDYDSGKSYNEQFF.